The next 20 T cell receptor beta chains were all read from a single sample in a study of blood T cell repertoires in COVID-19. Assay: immunoSEQ multiplex PCR; the TCRdb copy retains only in-frame clones and omits some. The sample records more than 200,000 clones, 86% being singletons. Sequenced: peripheral blood. These receptors originate from a woman in her fifties or sixties with COVID-19, enrolled during active disease.

There are a few counts of this clone. V and J are TRBV18 and TRBJ1-2; D ambiguous. Trimming cost V 4 bases and J 8 bases, with 23 bases left between them. Germline V CDR1 and CDR2: KGHSH, LQKENI. The CDR3 is 16 residues long. Here the CDR3 reads CASSRAGTGIELGYTF. CDR3 bases: TGTGCCAGCTCACGGGCAGGAACCGGGATTGAGCTGGGCTACACCTTC. Variable domain in full (rest from reference TRBV18 and TRBJ1-2): NAGVMQNPRHLVRRRGQEARLRCSPMKGHSHVYWYRQLPEEGLKFMVYLQKENIIDESGMPKERFSAEFPKEGPSILRIQQVVRGDSAAYFCASSRAGTGIELGYTFGSGTRLTVV.

The J gene is TRBJ2-3, the V gene TRBV5-4; weak D call: TRBD2 (6 bases). The ends were cut back, 4 bases at V and 1 base at J, with 22 bases in the middle. The V gene's germline CDR1 is SGHNT and CDR2 YYREEE (reference sequence). The CDR3 has 18 residues. In DNA, the CDR3 is TGTGCCAGCAGCCCCAACCAAGCTGTCCAGCGGGGCACAGATACGCAGTATTTT. This translates into CASSPNQAVQRGTDTQYF. The full variable domain, rest sourced from reference TRBV5-4 and TRBJ2-3, is ETGVTQSPTHLIKTRGQQVTLRCSSQSGHNTVSWYQQALGQGPQFIFQYYREEENGRGNFPPRFSGLQFPNYSSELNVNALELDDSALYLCASSPNQAVQRGTDTQYFGPGTRLTVL.

This sequence joins TRBV7-2 and TRBJ1-1, with D uncertain. Deletions cut 5 bases from V and 7 bases from J, with 17 bases between. The CDR3 has 14 amino acids. CDR1 and CDR2 (germline): SGHTA, FQGNSA. DNA for the CDR3: TGTGCCAGCAGCCCGGGAGGGTCGGCGCGTGAAGCTTTCTTT. Protein product: CASSPGGSAREAFF.

Only one count was recorded for this clone. The CDR3 loop is CASSRDRVAAEAFF. In nucleotides, the CDR3 is TGTGCCAGCAGCCGAGACAGGGTGGCGGCTGAAGCTTTCTTT. The chain employs TRBV27 and TRBJ1-1, with 7 positions matching TRBD1. The CDR3 has 14 residues. Per the germline V gene, CDR1 is MNHEY and CDR2 is SMNVEV (reference sequence). Trimming took 6 bases from V and 6 from J; bases not matched to a gene: 10.

The V gene is TRBV7-9, the J gene TRBJ2-7; D gene uncertain. Trimming stripped 6 bases from V and 3 bases from J, with 6 bases between. This CDR3 has 11 amino acids. Germline V gene data show CDR1 as SEHNR and CDR2 as FQNEAQ (reference sequence). The CDR3 nucleotides read TGTGCCAGCAGTAATAACTACGAGCAGTACTTC. Translating gives CASSNNYEQYF. Variable domain in full (rest from reference TRBV7-9 and TRBJ2-7): DTGVSQNPRHKITKRGQNVTFRCDPISEHNRLYWYRQTLGQGPEFLTYFQNEAQLEKSRLLSDRFSAERPKGSFSTLEIQRTEQGDSAMYLCASSNNYEQYFGPGTRLTVT.

The chain has TRBV19 and TRBJ2-3; possible D gene TRBD2, 6 bases. The CDR3 is 12 residues long. Trimming shortened V by 2 bases and J by 8 bases, and 8 bases separated the two germline ends. CDR1 is LNHDA, CDR2 SQIVND, per germline (reference sequence). CDR3 sequence (DNA): TGTGCCAGTAGTATACCAGCGGGTACGCAGTATTTT. As protein: CASSIPAGTQYF.

The chain has TRBV28 and TRBJ2-7, with 9 positions matching TRBD1. The CDR3 totals 21 residues. J was trimmed by 5 bases and V by 6 bases; bases with no gene match: 29. Germline V lookup: CDR1 MDHEN, CDR2 SYDVKM. The chain's CDR3 is CASSPDRGPPRNLSLMDEQYV. CDR3 nucleotides: TGTGCCAGCAGCCCGGACAGGGGACCGCCACGGAACCTCTCTCTAATGGACGAGCAGTACGTC.

The CDR3 sequence: CASAGTGSSETQYF. In DNA form, the CDR3 reads TGTGCCTCGGCCGGGACAGGGTCTAGTGAGACCCAGTACTTC. J is TRBJ2-5 and V is TRBV19, with 9 bases lining up with TRBD1. Per the germline V gene, CDR1 is LNHDA and CDR2 is SQIVND (reference sequence). With V trimmed by 11 bases and J by 5 bases, 12 bases remained unmatched. The CDR3 is made up of 14 amino acids.

This chain uses TRBV7-8 with TRBJ1-5; D call uncertain. The CDR3 length is 14 residues. V was cut by 3 bases and J by 2 bases, with 8 bases left in between. Germline V gene data show CDR1 as SGHVS and CDR2 as FQNEAQ. The CDR3 protein is CASSLTRGNQPQHF. CDR3 coding DNA: TGTGCCAGCAGCTTGACTCGGGGCAATCAGCCCCAGCATTTT. Full variable domain (outside the CDR3, taken from reference TRBV7-8 and TRBJ1-5): GAGVSQSPRYKVAKRGQDVALRCDPISGHVSLFWYQQALGQGPEFLTYFQNEAQLDKSGLPSDRFFAERPEGSVSTLKIQRTQQEDSAVYLCASSLTRGNQPQHFGDGTRLSIL.

This chain connects TRBV3-1 (or the pseudogene TRBV3-2) to TRBJ1-3; TRBD1 is a possible D gene (6 bases). Germline CDR1 LGHDT, CDR2 YNNKEL (reference sequence). The V end lost 8 bases, the J end lost 8 bases, and 19 bases lay between the germline ends. There are 14 residues in the CDR3. CDR3 region: CASAPWTAGDTIYF. The CDR3 nucleotides are TGTGCCAGCGCCCCTTGGACAGCGGGGGACACCATATATTTT.

The V and J genes are TRBV9 and TRBJ1-2, with 7 bases identical to TRBD1. Looked up from germline, CDR1 is SGDLS and CDR2 is YYNGEE. The CDR3 loop spans 14 amino acids. Unmatched junction bases numbered 7, after V lost 4 bases and J lost 4 bases. The DNA of the CDR3 is TGTGCCAGCAGCCCCATGGGACAGATCTATGGCTACACCTTC. Amino acid sequence: CASSPMGQIYGYTF.

In this sample, this clone turned up a few times. The chain has TRBV7-9 and TRBJ1-1, with 9 bases aligning to TRBD1. CDR1 is SEHNR and CDR2 is FQNEAQ in the germline V gene (reference sequence). CDR3 length equals 16 residues. V lost 7 bases and J lost 3; bases outside the gene matches: 12. The CDR3 DNA reads TGTGCCAGCAACAAAATCGCTCGGGACAGGGACACTGAAGCTTTCTTT. Encoded protein: CASNKIARDRDTEAFF.

This chain links TRBV5-1 with TRBJ2-2; 8 bases line up with TRBD2. This CDR3 spans 15 amino acids. The V gene's germline CDR1 is SGHRS and CDR2 YFSETQ. The V segment lost 4 bases and the J segment 4 bases; nucleotides outside the gene matches: 6. In DNA, the CDR3 is TGCGCCAGCAGCGCCGGGGGGGCCGGCACCGGGGAGCTGTTTTTT. It codes for CASSAGGAGTGELFF. Looking up the rest from reference TRBV5-1 and TRBJ2-2 gives the full variable domain: KAGVTQTPRYLIKTRGQQVTLSCSPISGHRSVSWYQQTPGQGLQFLFEYFSETQRNKGNFPGRFSGRQFSNSRSEMNVSTLELGDSALYLCASSAGGAGTGELFFGEGSRLTVL.

This chain uses TRBV10-3 with TRBJ2-7; D possibly corresponds to TRBD2 (5 bases). The V gene's germline CDR1 is ENHRY and CDR2 SYGVKD. This CDR3 has 11 residues. V lost 11 bases and J lost 6, with 14 bases in between. Written as DNA, the CDR3 is TGTGCCTCCGGGGTGGGGAGCGAGCAGTACGTC. Its protein product is CASGVGSEQYV.

J is TRBJ2-7 and V is TRBV6-4; maybe TRBD1 (5 bases). This CDR3 spans 14 amino acids. Germline loops: CDR1 MRHNA, CDR2 SNTAGT. V was trimmed by 8 bases and J by 2 bases, leaving 16 bases between them. CDR3 DNA sequence: TGTGCCAGCGCCTATTACAGGTCAACCTACGAGCAGTACGTC. Protein product: CASAYYRSTYEQYV.

The V and J genes are TRBV6-5 and TRBJ2-5; 8 bases align to TRBD1. The CDR3 sequence is 14 residues long. Trimming cost V 7 bases and J 3 bases; bases outside gene matches: 7. Germline V lookup: CDR1 MNHEY, CDR2 SVGAGI. CDR3: CASNLQGGKETQYF. The CDR3 DNA reads TGTGCCAGCAACTTACAGGGGGGAAAAGAGACCCAGTACTTC.

The genes are TRBV9 and TRBJ2-3; TRBD2 is a possible D gene (6 bases). This CDR3 is built from 13 residues. V lost 0 bases to trimming and J lost 10 bases, with 12 bases between them. Germline V lookup: CDR1 SGDLS, CDR2 YYNGEE. In DNA, the CDR3 is TGTGCCAGCAGCGTAGGGTCCCCGGGGGCGCAGTATTTT. It specifies CASSVGSPGAQYF.

This rearrangement joins TRBV7-7 to TRBJ2-5; weak D call: TRBD1 (5 bases). Germline V gene sequence: CDR1 SSHAT, CDR2 FNYEAQ (reference sequence). CDR3 length: 13 amino acids. Between the trimmed V and J ends, which lost 10 bases and 1 base, there was a span of 13 bases. DNA of the CDR3: TGTGCCACTTCAACAGGAGCCCAAGAGACCCAGTACTTC. Translation: CATSTGAQETQYF. Based on the CDR3 plus reference TRBV7-7 and TRBJ2-5, the full variable domain is GAGVSQSPRYKVTKRGQDVTLRCDPISSHATLYWYQQALGQGPEFLTYFNYEAQPDKSGLPSDRFSAERPEGSISTLTIQRTEQRDSAMYRCATSTGAQETQYFGPGTRLLVL.

This clone appeared once. This sequence joins TRBV5-5 and TRBJ2-7; D is possibly TRBD1 (6 bases). The V and J ends lost 4 bases and 2 bases respectively, with 10 bases between them. Germline loops: CDR1 SGHKS, CDR2 YYEKEE (reference sequence). This CDR3 comprises 13 residues. CDR3: CASSIQGPYEQYF. The CDR3 DNA follows: TGTGCCAGCAGCATACAGGGTCCCTACGAGCAGTACTTC.

This rearrangement joins TRBV29-1 to TRBJ1-1, with TRBD1 matching over 10 bases. The CDR3 has 13 residues. Trimming cost V 6 bases and J 5 bases; bases outside gene matches: 6. CDR1 SQVTM and CDR2 ANQGSEA come from the germline V gene. CDR3 region: CSVTTGGATEAFF. Here the CDR3 DNA reads TGCAGCGTCACGACAGGGGGCGCGACTGAAGCTTTCTTT.